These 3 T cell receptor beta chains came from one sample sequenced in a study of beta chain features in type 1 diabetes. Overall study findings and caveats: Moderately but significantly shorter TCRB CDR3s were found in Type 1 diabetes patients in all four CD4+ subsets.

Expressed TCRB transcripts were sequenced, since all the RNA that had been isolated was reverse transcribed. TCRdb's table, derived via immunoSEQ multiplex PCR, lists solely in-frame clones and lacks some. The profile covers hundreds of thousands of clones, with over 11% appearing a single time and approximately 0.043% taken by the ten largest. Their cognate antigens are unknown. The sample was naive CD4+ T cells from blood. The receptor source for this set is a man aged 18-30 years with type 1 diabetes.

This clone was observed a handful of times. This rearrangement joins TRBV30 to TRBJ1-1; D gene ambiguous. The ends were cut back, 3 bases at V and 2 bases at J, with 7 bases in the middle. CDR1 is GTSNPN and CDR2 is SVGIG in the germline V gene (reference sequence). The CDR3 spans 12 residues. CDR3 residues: CAWSHDNTEAFF. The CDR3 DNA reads TGTGCCTGGAGCCACGATAACACTGAAGCTTTCTTT.

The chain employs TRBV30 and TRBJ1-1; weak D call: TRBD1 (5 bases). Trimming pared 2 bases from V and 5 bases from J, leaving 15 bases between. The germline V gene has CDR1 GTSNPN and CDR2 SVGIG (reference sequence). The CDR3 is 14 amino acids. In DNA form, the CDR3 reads TGTGCCTGGAGTTTCCGGGTCCGACAGACTGAAGCTTTCTTT. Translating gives CAWSFRVRQTEAFF.

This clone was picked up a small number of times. The chain's CDR3 is CASSPRAISTDTQYF. The CDR3 DNA follows: TGTGCCAGCAGCCCAAGGGCAATCAGCACAGATACGCAGTATTTT. This chain connects TRBV11-2 to TRBJ2-3; D ambiguous. CDR1 and CDR2 (germline): SGHAT, FQNNGV. The CDR3 sequence is 15 residues long. V lost 5 bases and J lost 0, with 12 bases in between. The full variable domain, with the rest looked up from reference TRBV11-2 and TRBJ2-3, is EAGVAQSPRYKIIEKRQSVAFWCNPISGHATLYWYQQILGQGPKLLIQFQNNGVVDDSQLPKDRFSAERLKGVDSTLKIQPAKLEDSAVYLCASSPRAISTDTQYFGPGTRLTVL.